This TCR beta chain was captured by sequencing in a study of CD8 T cells in ankylosing spondylitis. This clonotype occurred many times. Germline V gene lookup returns CDR1 SGHRS and CDR2 YFSETQ. Trimming removed 2 bases from V and 0 bases from J, with 9 bases in between. The CDR3 totals 14 residues. TCRdb called the 5' RACE reads again in MiXCR, with one record for every CDR3 protein. The sample has about 240,000 distinct CDR3 sequences; roughly 8.6% are singletons. The chain combines TRBV5-1 with TRBJ2-7, with a tentative D call TRBD1 (5 bases). This TCR was sampled from a male donor with ankylosing spondylitis or in good health (not recorded which). Sequences were obtained from blood, either unsorted or a sorted T cell fraction (not recorded which). CDR3 nucleotide sequence: TGCGCCAGCAGCTTCGACAGTACCTCCTACGAGCAGTACTTC. It encodes CASSFDSTSYEQYF.